The subject of this entry is one T cell receptor (beta chain). No antigen is known for it. The PCR had 60 Vbeta and 13 Jbeta primers. Here immunoSEQ multiplex PCR was the method, and the copy in TCRdb shows in-frame clones only, minus some. The data hold about 180,000 clones, with 76% observed a single time. The sample comes from a study of cytomegalovirus exposure and HLA in healthy donors. Across the whole study: Drawn from HLA-typed donors, about 85 million unique TCRs were held in an early data release.

Whole-study results and caveats: The only immune exposure information that was available was CMV serostatus. Because they were indistinguishable, some V segments, including TRBV6-2 and TRBV6-3, were excluded. A later analysis linked a missense variant in DCLRE1C to the trimming of TCR beta V and J genes.

The germline V and J ends were trimmed by 1 base and 7 bases, with 8 bases remaining between them. The germline V gene has CDR1 SGHVS and CDR2 FQNEAQ. This CDR3 comprises 13 residues. The V and J genes are TRBV7-8 and TRBJ1-5; no firm D call. The sample taken for sequencing was PBMCs. This receptor was identified in a young man in good health and CMV-seronegative. CDR3 sequence reads: CASSLERPQPQHF. The CDR3 DNA sequence: TGTGCCAGCAGCTTAGAGAGGCCCCAGCCCCAGCATTTT. Variable domain in full (rest from reference TRBV7-8 and TRBJ1-5): GAGVSQSPRYKVAKRGQDVALRCDPISGHVSLFWYQQALGQGPEFLTYFQNEAQLDKSGLPSDRFFAERPEGSVSTLKIQRTQQEDSAVYLCASSLERPQPQHFGDGTRLSIL.